Listed below are T cell receptor beta chains from one sample, sequenced in a study of blood T cell repertoires in COVID-19. Produced via immunoSEQ multiplex PCR; TCRdb's table is partial and in-frame only. The table lists around 400,000 clones, about four fifths of them singletons. Sample: PBMCs or T cells enriched from blood (not recorded which). These receptors were taken from a woman aged 50 to 60 who had recovered from COVID-19. Both conserved end residues are part of each CDR3. A D gene is named only where the DNA matches it firmly. Expanded clones get a size class; other rows say once, few or many, or leave the size out.

d_call: TRBD1
clone_size: .
j_call: TRBJ1-1
v_call: TRBV7-9
cdr3_nt: TGTGCCAGCAGCTTCACAGGGGCCTCGAACACTGAAGCTTTCTTT
cdr3_aa: CASSFTGASNTEAFF

d_call: TRBD1
clone_size: .
j_call: TRBJ1-1
v_call: TRBV10-3
cdr3_nt: TGTGCCATCAGTGATGGAGGGGGCGGACGGAACACTGAAGCTTTCTTT
cdr3_aa: CAISDGGGGRNTEAFF

d_call: TRBD2
clone_size: .
j_call: TRBJ2-5
v_call: TRBV4-2
cdr3_nt: TGTGCCAGCAGCCAACGAACTAGCGGGGGGGCCGAGACCCAGTACTTC
cdr3_aa: CASSQRTSGGAETQYF

d_call: .
clone_size: .
j_call: TRBJ1-1
v_call: TRBV3-1/TRBV3-2
cdr3_nt: TGTGCCAGCAGCCAAGCTCCCCTGGGGCCCACTGAAGCTTTCTTT
cdr3_aa: CASSQAPLGPTEAFF

d_call: .
clone_size: .
j_call: TRBJ2-1
v_call: TRBV18
cdr3_nt: TGTGCCAGCTCACCACAGGGGTTGGGGACTAATGAGCAGTTCTTC
cdr3_aa: CASSPQGLGTNEQFF

d_call: TRBD2
clone_size: .
j_call: TRBJ2-1
v_call: TRBV4-1
cdr3_nt: TGCGCCAGCAGCCAAGAAGGTTGGACTAGCGGGAGGACTCCCTACAATGAGCAGTTCTTC
cdr3_aa: CASSQEGWTSGRTPYNEQFF

d_call: TRBD1
clone_size: once
j_call: TRBJ2-2
v_call: TRBV13
cdr3_nt: TGTGCCAGCAGCTCGGAGGACAGGGGGCCCGACACCGGGGAGCTGTTTTTT
cdr3_aa: CASSSEDRGPDTGELFF

d_call: .
clone_size: .
j_call: TRBJ2-2
v_call: TRBV19
cdr3_nt: TGTGCCAGTACCGACACCGGGGAGCTGTTTTTT
cdr3_aa: CASTDTGELFF

d_call: TRBD2
clone_size: .
j_call: TRBJ2-3
v_call: TRBV7-9
cdr3_nt: TGTGCCAGCAGCCGGACTAGCGGGGGGCACACAGATACGCAGTATTTT
cdr3_aa: CASSRTSGGHTDTQYF

d_call: .
clone_size: .
j_call: TRBJ1-2
v_call: TRBV2
cdr3_nt: TGTGCCAGCAGCGCGACACAAAGAAGATTAGAGTATGGCTACACCTTC
cdr3_aa: CASSATQRRLEYGYTF

d_call: TRBD1
clone_size: .
j_call: TRBJ1-6
v_call: TRBV18
cdr3_nt: TGTGCCAGCCGCCCAGGGGGGCGTAATTATAATTCACCCCTCCACTTT
cdr3_aa: CASRPGGRNYNSPLHF

d_call: TRBD2
clone_size: .
j_call: TRBJ2-3
v_call: TRBV29-1
cdr3_nt: TGCAGCACATCACCAGCGGGAACAACAGATACGCAGTATTTT
cdr3_aa: CSTSPAGTTDTQYF

d_call: TRBD1
clone_size: few
j_call: TRBJ2-1
v_call: TRBV11-2
cdr3_nt: TGTGCCAGCAGCTCCACGGGACAGACTTACAATGAGCAGTTCTTC
cdr3_aa: CASSSTGQTYNEQFF

d_call: TRBD1
clone_size: .
j_call: TRBJ2-7
v_call: TRBV4-1
cdr3_nt: TGCGCCAGCAGCCAAGACTCCGGGACAGCCGCATACGAGCAGTACTTC
cdr3_aa: CASSQDSGTAAYEQYF

d_call: .
clone_size: .
j_call: TRBJ1-3
v_call: TRBV7-9
cdr3_nt: TGTGCCAGCAGCCCCACAGGGACCGGAAACACCATATATTTT
cdr3_aa: CASSPTGTGNTIYF

d_call: .
clone_size: few
j_call: TRBJ2-7
v_call: TRBV5-6
cdr3_nt: TGTGCCAGCAGCGCGGCCTACGAGCAGTACTTC
cdr3_aa: CASSAAYEQYF

d_call: .
clone_size: .
j_call: TRBJ2-7
v_call: TRBV18
cdr3_nt: TGTGCCAGCTCAAAAACCGGGGCCTACGAGCAGTACTTC
cdr3_aa: CASSKTGAYEQYF

d_call: .
clone_size: .
j_call: TRBJ2-7
v_call: TRBV4-3
cdr3_nt: TGCGCCAGCAGCCAAGACAGGGGTTCCTACGAGCAGTACTTC
cdr3_aa: CASSQDRGSYEQYF

d_call: TRBD1
clone_size: once
j_call: TRBJ1-2
v_call: TRBV7-8
cdr3_nt: TGTGCCAGCAGCTTAGTCAGGACAGGGGAATATGGCTACACCTTC
cdr3_aa: CASSLVRTGEYGYTF

d_call: .
clone_size: .
j_call: TRBJ1-1
v_call: TRBV7-6
cdr3_nt: TGTGCCAGCAGCTTAGGGACAGCGAAGAACACTGAAGCTTTCTTT
cdr3_aa: CASSLGTAKNTEAFF

d_call: .
clone_size: .
j_call: TRBJ2-1
v_call: TRBV19
cdr3_nt: TGTGCCAGTAGTATAGTGAGTAGCGGCGATGAGCAGTTCTTC
cdr3_aa: CASSIVSSGDEQFF

d_call: .
clone_size: .
j_call: TRBJ1-1
v_call: TRBV5-5
cdr3_nt: TGTGCCAGCAGCTCTGCAGGGAACACTGAAGCTTTCTTT
cdr3_aa: CASSSAGNTEAFF

d_call: TRBD1
clone_size: .
j_call: TRBJ1-1
v_call: TRBV3-1/TRBV3-2
cdr3_nt: TGTGCCAGCAGCCAAGATAGACAGGGACGGTTGGGCACTGAAGCTTTCTTT
cdr3_aa: CASSQDRQGRLGTEAFF